The source of this TCR beta chain is a study of shared clonotypes between healthy human individuals. Method: immunoSEQ multiplex PCR; TCRdb's copy keeps in-frame clones and lacks some. This sample carries roughly 720,000 clones, about 92% of them seen once, and the ten largest clones take approximately 35%. The junction had 11 bases not matched to a gene; V was cut back by 3 bases and J by 6 bases. There are 17 residues in the CDR3. Germline V lookup: CDR1 LGHNA, CDR2 YNFKEQ. This TCR derives from a man in his late teens or twenties in good health. Some clones in this sample may be carry-over from other donors' samples. The chain combines TRBV4-2 with TRBJ1-2; TRBD1 agrees at 12 bases. Sequencing was done on a sample of memory CD8+ T cells from PBMCs. Subset meaning: CD45RO+ cells pooled with CCR7-negative TemRA cells. In DNA form, the CDR3 reads TGTGCCAGCAGCCAGTTGCGTCGGGACAGGGGGCAGAATGGCTACACCTTC. This translates into CASSQLRRDRGQNGYTF.